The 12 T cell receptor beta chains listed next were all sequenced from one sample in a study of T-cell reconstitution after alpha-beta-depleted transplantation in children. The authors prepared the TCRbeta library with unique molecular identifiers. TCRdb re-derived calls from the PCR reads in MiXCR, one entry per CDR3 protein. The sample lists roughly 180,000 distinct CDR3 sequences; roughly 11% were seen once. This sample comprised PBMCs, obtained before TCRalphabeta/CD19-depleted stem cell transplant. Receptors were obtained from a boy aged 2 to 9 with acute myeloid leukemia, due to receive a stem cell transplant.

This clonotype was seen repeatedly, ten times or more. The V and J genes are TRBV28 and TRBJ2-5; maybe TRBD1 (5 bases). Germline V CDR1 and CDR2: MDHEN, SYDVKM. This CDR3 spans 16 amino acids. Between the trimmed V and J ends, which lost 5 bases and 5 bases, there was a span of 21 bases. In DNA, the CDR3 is TGTGCCAGCAGTACTGGGTGGGGCCCGGACCGGGAGACCCAGTACTTC. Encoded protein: CASSTGWGPDRETQYF.

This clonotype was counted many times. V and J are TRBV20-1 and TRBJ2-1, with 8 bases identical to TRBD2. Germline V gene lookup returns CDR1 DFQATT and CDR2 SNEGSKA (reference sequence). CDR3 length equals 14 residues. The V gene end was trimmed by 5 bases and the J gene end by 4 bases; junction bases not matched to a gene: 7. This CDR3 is CSAAPGGVYNEQFF. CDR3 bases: TGCAGTGCTGCCCCCGGGGGGGTGTACAATGAGCAGTTCTTC.

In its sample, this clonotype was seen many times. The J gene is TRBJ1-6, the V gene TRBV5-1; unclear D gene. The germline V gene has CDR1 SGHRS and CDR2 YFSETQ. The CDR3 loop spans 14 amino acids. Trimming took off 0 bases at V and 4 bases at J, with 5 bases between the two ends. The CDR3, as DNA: TGCGCCAGCAGCTTGGGCGAGTATAATTCACCCCTCCACTTT. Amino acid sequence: CASSLGEYNSPLHF.

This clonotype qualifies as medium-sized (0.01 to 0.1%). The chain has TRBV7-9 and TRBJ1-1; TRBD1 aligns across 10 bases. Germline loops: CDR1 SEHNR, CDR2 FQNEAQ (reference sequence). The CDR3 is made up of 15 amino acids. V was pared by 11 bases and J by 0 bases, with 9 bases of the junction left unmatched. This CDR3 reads CASSGTGAMNTEAFF. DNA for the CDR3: TGTGCCTCCTCCGGGACAGGGGCCATGAACACTGAAGCTTTCTTT.

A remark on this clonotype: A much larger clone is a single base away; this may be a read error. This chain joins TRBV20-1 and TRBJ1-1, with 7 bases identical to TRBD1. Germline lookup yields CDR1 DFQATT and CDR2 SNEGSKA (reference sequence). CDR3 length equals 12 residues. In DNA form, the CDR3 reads TGCTGTGCTAGACAGGGTAGGACTGAAGCTTTCTTT. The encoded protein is CCARQGRTEAFF.

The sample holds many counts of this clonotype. As DNA, the CDR3 is TGCAGTGCTCTCGACGGGCTAGCGGGCTACAATGAGCAGTTCTTC. It translates to CSALDGLAGYNEQFF. This chain links TRBV20-1 with TRBJ2-1, with 8 bases aligning to TRBD2. Germline CDR1 reads DFQATT; CDR2 reads SNEGSKA (reference sequence). The V gene end was trimmed by 5 bases and the J gene end by 3 bases; junction bases not matched to a gene: 9. This CDR3 has 15 amino acids.

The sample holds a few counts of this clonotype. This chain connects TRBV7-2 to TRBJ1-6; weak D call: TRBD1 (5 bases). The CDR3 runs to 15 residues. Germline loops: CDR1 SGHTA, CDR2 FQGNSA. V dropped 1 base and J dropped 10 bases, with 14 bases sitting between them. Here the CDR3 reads CASSLVWQGNSPLHF. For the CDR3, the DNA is TGTGCCAGCAGCTTAGTTTGGCAGGGCAACTCACCCCTCCACTTT.

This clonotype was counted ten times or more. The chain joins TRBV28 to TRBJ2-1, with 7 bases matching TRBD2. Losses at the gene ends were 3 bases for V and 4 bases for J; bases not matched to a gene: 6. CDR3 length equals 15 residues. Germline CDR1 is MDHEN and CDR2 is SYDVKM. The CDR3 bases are TGTGCCAGCAGTTTTGTCCGGGAGGCTTACAATGAGCAGTTCTTC. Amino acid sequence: CASSFVREAYNEQFF.

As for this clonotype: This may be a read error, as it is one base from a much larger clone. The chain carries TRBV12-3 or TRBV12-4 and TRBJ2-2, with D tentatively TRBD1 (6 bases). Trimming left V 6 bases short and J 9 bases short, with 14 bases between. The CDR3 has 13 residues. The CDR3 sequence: CASSRDNTWELFF. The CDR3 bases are TGTGCCAGCAGCCGGGACAATACCTGGGAGCTGTTTTTT.

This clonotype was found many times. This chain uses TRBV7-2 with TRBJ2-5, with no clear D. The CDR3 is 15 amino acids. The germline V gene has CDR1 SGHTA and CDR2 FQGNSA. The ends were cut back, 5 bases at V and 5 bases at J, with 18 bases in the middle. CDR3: CASSRSRAQVETQYF. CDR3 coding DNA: TGTGCCAGCAGCCGTTCCCGGGCACAAGTGGAGACCCAGTACTTC.

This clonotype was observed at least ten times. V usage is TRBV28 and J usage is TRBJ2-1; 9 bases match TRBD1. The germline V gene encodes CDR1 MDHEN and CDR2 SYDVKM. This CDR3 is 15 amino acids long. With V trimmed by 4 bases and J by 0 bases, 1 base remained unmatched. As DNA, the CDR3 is TGTGCCAGCAGTTCGACAGGGGGCTCCTACAATGAGCAGTTCTTC. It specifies CASSSTGGSYNEQFF. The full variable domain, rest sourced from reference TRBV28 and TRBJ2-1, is DVKVTQSSRYLVKRTGEKVFLECVQDMDHENMFWYRQDPGLGLRLIYFSYDVKMKEKGDIPEGYSVSREKKERFSLILESASTNQTSMYLCASSSTGGSYNEQFFGPGTRLTVL.

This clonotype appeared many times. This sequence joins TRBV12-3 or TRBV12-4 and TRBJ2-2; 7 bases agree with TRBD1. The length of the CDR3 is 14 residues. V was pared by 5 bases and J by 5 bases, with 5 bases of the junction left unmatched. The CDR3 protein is CASSPGQRTGELFF. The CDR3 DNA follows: TGTGCCAGCAGTCCGGGACAGAGAACCGGGGAGCTGTTTTTT.